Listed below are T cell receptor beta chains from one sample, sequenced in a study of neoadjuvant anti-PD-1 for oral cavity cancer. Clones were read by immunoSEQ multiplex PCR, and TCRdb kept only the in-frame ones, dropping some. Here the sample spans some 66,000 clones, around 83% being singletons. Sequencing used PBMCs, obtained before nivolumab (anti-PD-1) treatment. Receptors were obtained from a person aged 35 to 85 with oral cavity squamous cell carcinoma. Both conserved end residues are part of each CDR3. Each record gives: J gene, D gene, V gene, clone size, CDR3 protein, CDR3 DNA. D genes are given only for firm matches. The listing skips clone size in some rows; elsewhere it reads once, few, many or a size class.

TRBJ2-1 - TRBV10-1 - CASSEYGIYNEQFF TGCGCCAGCAGTGAATACGGGATTTACAATGAGCAGTTCTTC
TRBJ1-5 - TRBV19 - CASRSWEPHQPQHF TGTGCCAGTAGATCGTGGGAGCCTCATCAGCCCCAGCATTTT
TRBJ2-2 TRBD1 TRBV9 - CASSTSPGTGGTGELFF TGTGCCAGCAGCACTAGTCCCGGGACAGGGGGAACCGGGGAGCTGTTTTTT
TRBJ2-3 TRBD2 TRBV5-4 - CASNLAGGLTDTQYF TGTGCCAGCAACCTAGCGGGAGGGCTAACAGATACGCAGTATTTT
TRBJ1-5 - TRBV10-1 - CASSELQVNQPQHF TGCGCCAGCAGTGAGTTACAAGTCAATCAGCCCCAGCATTTT
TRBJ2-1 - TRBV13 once CASSTGQTGMLNEQFF TGTGCCAGCAGCACTGGACAGACCGGGATGTTAAATGAGCAGTTCTTC
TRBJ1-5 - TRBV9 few CASSWGLDSNQPQHF TGTGCCAGCAGCTGGGGACTCGATAGCAATCAGCCCCAGCATTTT
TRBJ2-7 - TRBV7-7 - CASSLELAYEQYF TGTGCCAGCAGCTTAGAATTGGCCTACGAGCAGTACTTC
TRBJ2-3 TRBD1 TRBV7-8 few CASRRSGTETSTDTQYF TGTGCCAGCAGACGATCCGGGACAGAAACGTCCACAGATACGCAGTATTTT
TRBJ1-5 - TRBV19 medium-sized CASSIDPGSNQPQHF TGTGCCAGTAGTATAGACCCGGGAAGCAATCAGCCCCAGCATTTT
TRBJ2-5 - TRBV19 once CASSRQGVETQYF TGTGCCAGTAGTCGGCAAGGGGTAGAGACCCAGTACTTC
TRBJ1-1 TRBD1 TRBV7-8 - CASSRQGSFSDTEAFF TGTGCCAGCAGCCGACAGGGAAGTTTTTCGGACACTGAAGCTTTCTTT
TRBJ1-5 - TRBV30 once CAWNLKHGTLQHF TGTGCCTGGAACCTTAAACACGGGACACTACAGCATTTT
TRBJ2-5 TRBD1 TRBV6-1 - CASRDRGRETQYF TGTGCCAGCCGAGACAGGGGCCGAGAGACCCAGTACTTC
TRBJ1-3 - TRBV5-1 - CASSLVSGQFSGNTIYF TGCGCCAGCAGCTTGGTGTCGGGACAATTCTCTGGAAACACCATATATTTT
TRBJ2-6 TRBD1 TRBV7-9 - CASRPTGAGANVLTF TGTGCCAGCAGACCTACAGGGGCAGGGGCCAACGTCCTGACTTTC
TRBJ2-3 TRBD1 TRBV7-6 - CASSSYRGRVDTQYF TGTGCCAGCAGCTCGTACAGGGGGCGAGTAGATACGCAGTATTTT
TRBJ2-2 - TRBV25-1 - CASSLTGNTGELFF TGTGCCAGCAGCCTTACAGGGAACACCGGGGAGCTGTTTTTT
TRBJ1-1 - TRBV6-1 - CASTERLNTEAFF TGTGCCAGCACGGAGAGATTGAACACTGAAGCTTTCTTT
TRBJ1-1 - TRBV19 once CASRTGIEAFF TGTGCCAGTAGAACCGGGATTGAAGCTTTCTTT
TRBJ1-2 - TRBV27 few CASSLKGPNYGYTF TGTGCCAGCAGTTTAAAAGGTCCTAACTATGGCTACACCTTC
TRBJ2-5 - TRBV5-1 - CASSLRREETQYF TGCGCCAGCAGCTTGCGTAGGGAAGAGACCCAGTACTTC
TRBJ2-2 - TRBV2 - CASRRMNTGELFF TGTGCCAGCAGGCGGATGAACACCGGGGAGCTGTTTTTT
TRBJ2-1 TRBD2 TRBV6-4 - CASSGRTSGSYNEQFF TGTGCCAGCAGTGGTCGTACTAGCGGGAGCTACAATGAGCAGTTCTTC
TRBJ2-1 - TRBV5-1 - CASNSADPYNEQFF TGCGCCAGCAACTCGGCGGACCCATACAATGAGCAGTTCTTC
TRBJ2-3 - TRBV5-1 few CASSFATDTQYF TGCGCCAGCAGCTTCGCGACAGATACGCAGTATTTT
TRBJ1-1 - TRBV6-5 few CASSYSGRAPGGAFF TGTGCCAGCAGTTACTCGGGCAGGGCCCCCGGGGGAGCTTTCTTT
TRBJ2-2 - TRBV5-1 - CASSTGQGLGGELFF TGCGCCAGCAGCACTGGACAGGGACTAGGCGGGGAGCTGTTTTTT
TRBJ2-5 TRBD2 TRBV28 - CASSPLAGVGETQYF TGTGCCAGCAGCCCCCTAGCGGGAGTTGGGGAGACCCAGTACTTC
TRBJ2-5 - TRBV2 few CASSEAQTQYF TGTGCCAGCAGTGAAGCTCAGACCCAGTACTTC
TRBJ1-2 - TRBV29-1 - CSVEGGNGYTF TGCAGCGTTGAGGGGGGGAATGGCTACACCTTC
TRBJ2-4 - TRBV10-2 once CASSELLRFKAKNIQYF TGCGCCAGCAGTGAATTACTTCGCTTTAAAGCCAAAAACATTCAGTACTTC
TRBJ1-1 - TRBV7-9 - CASSLGLDTEAFF TGTGCCAGCAGCTTAGGGTTAGACACTGAAGCTTTCTTT
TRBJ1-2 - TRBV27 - CASSLVGGYGYTF TGTGCCAGCAGTTTAGTAGGGGGCTATGGCTACACCTTC
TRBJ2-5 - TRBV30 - CAWSRGAETQYF TGTGCCTGGAGTCGTGGGGCAGAGACCCAGTACTTC
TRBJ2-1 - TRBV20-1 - CSAREYNEQFF TGCAGTGCTAGAGAGTACAATGAGCAGTTCTTC
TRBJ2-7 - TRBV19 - CASSIGQAFSYEQYF TGTGCCAGTAGTATAGGACAGGCGTTCTCCTACGAGCAGTACTTC
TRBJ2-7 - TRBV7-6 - CASSQLGFLSYEQYF TGTGCCAGCAGCCAACTCGGTTTCCTCTCCTACGAGCAGTACTTC
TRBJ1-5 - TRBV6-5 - CASSRDGNQPQHF TGTGCCAGCAGTCGGGACGGCAATCAGCCCCAGCATTTT
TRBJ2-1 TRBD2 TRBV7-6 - CASSLPLSGRSYNEQFF TGTGCCAGCAGCTTACCTCTTAGCGGGAGGTCCTACAATGAGCAGTTCTTC
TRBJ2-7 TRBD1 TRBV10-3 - CATKVDRAYEQYF TGTGCCACAAAAGTCGACAGGGCCTACGAGCAGTACTTC
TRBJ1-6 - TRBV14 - CASSQDLGRSPLHF TGTGCCAGCAGCCAAGATCTTGGGAGATCACCCCTCCACTTT
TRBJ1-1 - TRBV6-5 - CASSYSNRRNTEAFF TGTGCCAGCAGTTACTCGAACAGGCGAAACACTGAAGCTTTCTTT
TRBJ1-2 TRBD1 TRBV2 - CASSARQGGHYGYTF TGTGCCAGCAGTGCTCGACAGGGAGGGCACTATGGCTACACCTTC
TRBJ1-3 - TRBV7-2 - CASSLLLVFGNTIYF TGTGCCAGCAGCTTACTATTGGTTTTTGGAAACACCATATATTTT
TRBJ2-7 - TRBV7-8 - CASSPFRVVGGEQYF TGTGCCAGCAGCCCCTTTAGGGTGGTAGGGGGGGAGCAGTACTTC